This TCR beta chain was obtained from a study of blood T cell repertoires in COVID-19. Background on the study: Sources were T cells, B-cell-depleted T cells, or PBMCs; the material itself was cDNA or gDNA.

Original processing notes: Amplifying reference gene primers gave estimates of nucleated cell counts. Assay used: immunoSEQ multiplex PCR; TCRdb lists only in-frame clones, some missing. V, J and clone size were drawn from that table, and D and trimming were deduced from the DNA. The profile shows over 200,000 clones, roughly 84% of them singletons. This CDR3 is built from 13 residues. CDR1 GTSNPN and CDR2 SVGIG come from the germline V gene (reference sequence). V lost 0 bases, J lost 12 bases, and 17 bases lay in between. The sample consisted of peripheral blood. This sequence joins TRBV30 and TRBJ1-1; D uncertain. The TCR sequence derives from a man in his forties or fifties with active or convalescent COVID-19. In DNA form, the CDR3 reads TGTGCCTGGAGTGTACGAGATTCAACTCCATCTTTCTTT. This translates into CAWSVRDSTPSFF.